The sample holds one count of the clone carrying this TCR beta chain. Its antigen is unidentified. These data belong to a study of graft-versus-host responses after intestinal transplantation. The CDR3 totals 14 residues. Germline V lookup: CDR1 KGHSH, CDR2 LQKENI. V was pared by 3 bases and J by 5 bases, with 13 bases between. Only in-frame clones appear in the TCRdb table, and some are missing; sequencing was by immunoSEQ multiplex PCR. The sample yields 55,000 to 65,000 clones, almost 95% seen once. The J gene is TRBJ2-5, the V gene TRBV18; a weak D match, TRBD2 (5 bases). This clonotype was sampled from a human donor who was the organ donor for an intestinal transplant. Sequencing used unstimulated CD4+ T cells sorted from spleen or lymph node cells, obtained before transplant. The CDR3 coding sequence is TGTGCCAGCTCACCTTGGGAGCGAGCGGAGACCCAGTACTTC. This translates into CASSPWERAETQYF.